This TCR beta chain was identified in a study of breast tumors, draining lymph nodes, adjacent tissues. TCRdb reanalysed the multiplex PCR reads using MiXCR and keeps one entry per CDR3 protein. Of 16,000 or so distinct CDR3 sequences in the sample, 45% are singletons; the top ten hold less than 15%. The CDR3 contains 11 residues. Trimming pared 3 bases from V and 1 base from J, leaving 0 bases between. The germline V gene has CDR1 LNHDA and CDR2 SQIVND (reference sequence). Study conclusions and caveats: The lymph node origin of tumor T cells was framed as consistent with a hypothesis, not demonstrated.

This clonotype is deemed medium-sized. Its antigen is still unknown. Sequences were obtained from tumor-adjacent breast tissue. This sequence originates from a female donor with breast cancer. Some clones in this sample may be carry-over from other donors' samples. The chain employs TRBV19 and TRBJ2-5; unclear D gene. The chain's CDR3 is CASSIQETQYF. The DNA of the CDR3 is TGTGCCAGTAGTATCCAAGAGACCCAGTACTTC.